This T cell receptor beta chain is from a study of blood T cell repertoires in COVID-19. Study-level information: PBMCs, B-cell-depleted T cells, or T cells were the source of the cDNA or gDNA that made up the material.

The V and J ends lost 4 bases and 1 base, in that order; junction bases with no gene match: 7. This CDR3 region has 16 residues. Germline values: CDR1 SGHRS, CDR2 YFSETQ. Self-reported history from a screening survey and questionnaire set each donor's cohort. This clone was counted a single time. This table comes from immunoSEQ multiplex PCR, and its TCRdb copy is limited to in-frame clones, with some not included. There are a few hundred thousand clones in the sample; approximately 80% occur only once, and 7.4% lies in the top ten. The rearrangement uses TRBV5-1 and TRBJ2-5, with 10 bases matching TRBD2. Sequencing was done on a sample of PBMCs or T cells enriched from blood (not recorded which). The source of this sequence is a woman aged 40 to 49 with acute COVID-19. This chain's CDR3 is CASSPRLAGVQETQYF. The CDR3 coding sequence is TGCGCCAGCAGCCCTCGGCTAGCGGGGGTCCAAGAGACCCAGTACTTC. Full variable domain (remainder filled in from reference TRBV5-1 and TRBJ2-5): KAGVTQTPRYLIKTRGQQVTLSCSPISGHRSVSWYQQTPGQGLQFLFEYFSETQRNKGNFPGRFSGRQFSNSRSEMNVSTLELGDSALYLCASSPRLAGVQETQYFGPGTRLLVL.